A selection of T cell receptor beta chains follows, all from one sample in a study of early T cells in non-severe SARS-CoV-2 infection. TCRdb itself ran the 5' RACE reads through MiXCR, one entry per CDR3 protein. This sample carries about 73,000 distinct CDR3 sequences, roughly an eighth of them seen once, and the ten largest clones take around an eighth. Sample: whole blood. These receptors originate from an adult who was a healthcare worker with PCR-confirmed SARS-CoV-2 infection or an uninfected control (not recorded which). Each CDR3 is given with its conserved first and last residue. The order of the fields is J gene, V gene, D gene, clone size, CDR3 length, CDR3 protein, CDR3 DNA. A D gene is named only where the DNA matches it firmly. Rows give clone size only sometimes, using once, few, many, or a class for an expanded clone.

TRBJ2-3	TRBV29-1	NA	many	13	CSVEVRGADTQYF	TGCAGCGTTGAAGTCCGTGGAGCAGATACGCAGTATTTT
TRBJ2-4	TRBV29-1	NA	few	16	CSVEEGLSSGTTIQYF	TGCAGCGTTGAAGAAGGCTTGTCGTCCGGGACGACTATTCAGTACTTC
TRBJ1-2	TRBV13	NA	NA	17	CASSFPPRRGANYGYTF	TGTGCCAGCAGCTTCCCACCAAGGAGGGGTGCTAACTATGGCTACACCTTC
TRBJ1-5	TRBV11-2	NA	NA	16	CASSLSRGAMSDTQHF	TGTGCCAGCAGCTTATCGCGGGGGGCGATGTCGGATACGCAGCATTTT
TRBJ1-1	TRBV5-4	NA	many	13	CASSLAGGLEAFF	TGTGCCAGCAGCTTGGCCGGGGGACTAGAAGCTTTCTTT
TRBJ1-6	TRBV7-8	NA	medium-sized	15	CASSTAPGRNSPLHF	TGTGCCAGCAGCACCGCCCCGGGGCGAAATTCACCCCTCCACTTT
TRBJ2-3	TRBV29-1	TRBD2	NA	15	CSVDPSGASTDTQYF	TGCAGCGTTGATCCTAGCGGGGCTAGCACAGATACGCAGTATTTT
TRBJ2-1	TRBV6-2/TRBV6-3	NA	NA	15	CASSTRQSSYNEQFF	TGTGCCAGCAGTACAAGACAGAGCTCCTACAATGAGCAGTTCTTC
TRBJ2-3	TRBV7-6	TRBD2	NA	16	CASSFAGRGNTDTQYF	TGTGCCAGCAGCTTCGCTGGGCGGGGGAACACAGATACGCAGTATTTT
TRBJ2-5	TRBV5-4	TRBD2	NA	15	CASSPSGGRQETQYF	TGTGCCAGCAGCCCTAGCGGGGGGCGCCAAGAGACCCAGTACTTC
TRBJ2-1	TRBV7-9	NA	NA	15	CASSFGALDYNEQFF	TGTGCCAGCAGCTTTGGGGCGTTAGACTACAATGAGCAGTTCTTC
TRBJ1-2	TRBV7-9	NA	few	15	CASSLLSGPSYGYTF	TGTGCCAGCAGCTTACTCTCCGGGCCCTCCTATGGCTACACCTTC
TRBJ2-5	TRBV11-2	TRBD2	many	15	CASSAQTSGVETQYF	TGTGCCAGCAGCGCCCAGACTAGCGGGGTCGAGACCCAGTACTTC
TRBJ1-2	TRBV29-1	NA	many	12	CSVVGLLGGYTF	TGCAGCGTTGTAGGTTTACTCGGAGGCTACACCTTC
TRBJ1-4	TRBV25-1	NA	NA	15	CASSAEGKRREKLFF	TGTGCCAGCAGTGCCGAGGGGAAACGGAGAGAAAAACTGTTTTTT
TRBJ1-4	TRBV2	TRBD1	NA	15	CASRQDRATNEKLFF	TGTGCCAGCAGGCAAGACAGGGCAACTAATGAAAAACTGTTTTTT
TRBJ2-1	TRBV6-5	TRBD2	NA	15	CASSRSGAPYNEQFF	TGTGCCAGCAGCCGCAGCGGGGCCCCCTACAATGAGCAGTTCTTC
TRBJ1-6	TRBV6-1	NA	many	17	CASSPGISGAANSPLHF	TGTGCCAGCAGTCCGGGGATATCGGGGGCAGCTAATTCACCCCTCCACTTT
TRBJ1-4	TRBV12-3/TRBV12-4	NA	many	15	CASSSTGATNEKLFF	TGTGCCAGCAGTTCTACAGGTGCAACTAATGAAAAACTGTTTTTT
TRBJ2-3	TRBV28	NA	many	12	CASSAGTDTQYF	TGTGCCAGCAGCGCCGGGACTGATACGCAGTATTTT
TRBJ1-1	TRBV29-1	NA	NA	11	CSVVQNTEAFF	TGCAGCGTTGTGCAGAACACTGAAGCTTTCTTT
TRBJ2-7	TRBV11-2	TRBD1	few	16	CASSSNPGQGAGEQYF	TGTGCCAGCAGCTCCAACCCTGGACAGGGAGCTGGCGAGCAGTACTTC
TRBJ2-2	TRBV7-3	TRBD1	NA	15	CASSPGGGNTGELFF	TGTGCCAGCAGCCCAGGGGGCGGAAACACCGGGGAGCTGTTTTTT
TRBJ2-5	TRBV3-1	NA	NA	15	CASSQGPLVDETQYF	TGTGCCAGCAGCCAAGGTCCACTAGTTGACGAGACCCAGTACTTC
TRBJ1-5	TRBV18	NA	many	17	CASSPGRGPNSNQPQHF	TGTGCCAGCTCACCCGGGAGAGGGCCCAATAGCAATCAGCCCCAGCATTTT
TRBJ1-1	TRBV7-2	NA	few	16	CASSPLGGARFTEAFF	TGTGCCAGCAGCCCTTTGGGAGGGGCGCGGTTCACTGAAGCTTTCTTT
TRBJ1-1	TRBV29-1	NA	NA	11	CSTFEGTEAFF	TGCAGCACATTCGAAGGCACTGAAGCTTTCTTT
TRBJ2-3	TRBV20-1	TRBD2	few	16	CSASGTSVGSTDTQYF	TGCAGTGCTTCCGGGACTAGTGTGGGGAGCACAGATACGCAGTATTTT
TRBJ2-1	TRBV28	NA	few	13	CASSWDTSPPQFF	TGTGCCAGCAGTTGGGATACTAGTCCCCCGCAGTTCTTC
TRBJ1-5	TRBV20-1	NA	many	14	CSARATGFSQPQHF	TGCAGTGCTAGAGCAACAGGGTTCAGTCAGCCCCAGCATTTT
TRBJ1-2	TRBV29-1	NA	many	13	CSVGADRNYGYTF	TGCAGCGTTGGAGCTGACCGCAACTATGGCTACACCTTC
TRBJ2-7	TRBV5-6	TRBD2	few	17	CASSTGLAGFSSYEQYF	TGTGCCAGCAGTACGGGACTAGCGGGGTTTAGCTCCTACGAGCAGTACTTC
TRBJ2-7	TRBV18	NA	few	14	CASSPPSGSYEQYF	TGTGCCAGCTCACCACCATCGGGGTCCTACGAGCAGTACTTC
TRBJ2-7	TRBV20-1	NA	NA	13	CSARALTGTEQYF	TGCAGTGCTAGAGCCCTTACAGGAACCGAGCAGTACTTC
TRBJ2-5	TRBV12-3/TRBV12-4	NA	NA	13	CASSLDHRETQYF	TGTGCCAGCAGTTTAGATCACAGAGAGACCCAGTACTTC
TRBJ2-4	TRBV12-3/TRBV12-4	NA	NA	15	CASSSGALAKNIQYF	TGTGCCAGCAGTTCGGGGGCGTTAGCCAAAAACATTCAGTACTTC
TRBJ2-3	TRBV2	TRBD1	few	15	CASSGGTGGTDTQYF	TGTGCCAGCAGTGGAGGGACAGGGGGCACAGATACGCAGTATTTT
TRBJ1-2	TRBV5-5	NA	many	12	CASSVGTYGYTF	TGTGCCAGCAGCGTGGGTACCTATGGCTACACCTTC
TRBJ1-5	TRBV5-5	TRBD1	NA	16	CASSRDSQLDYQPQHF	TGTGCCAGCAGCAGGGACAGCCAGCTCGATTATCAGCCCCAGCATTTT
TRBJ2-5	TRBV20-1	TRBD1	many	14	CSANRDREEETQYF	TGCAGTGCAAATCGGGACAGGGAGGAAGAGACCCAGTACTTC
TRBJ2-1	TRBV20-1	TRBD2	few	13	CSAGRTSGGEQFF	TGCAGTGCCGGACGGACTAGCGGGGGTGAGCAGTTCTTC
TRBJ2-6	TRBV18	TRBD1	few	14	CASSPGQADEVLTF	TGTGCCAGCTCACCGGGACAGGCCGACGAAGTCCTGACTTTC
TRBJ1-1	TRBV20-1	NA	NA	12	CSATQGNTEAFF	TGCAGTGCTACCCAGGGGAACACTGAAGCTTTCTTT
TRBJ2-3	TRBV3-1	NA	few	12	CASSAFTDTQYF	TGTGCCAGCAGCGCGTTCACAGATACGCAGTATTTT
TRBJ2-6	TRBV29-1	NA	few	13	CSVKYSGANVLTF	TGCAGCGTTAAGTACTCTGGGGCCAACGTCCTGACTTTC
TRBJ1-1	TRBV30	NA	NA	14	CAWTRDSMNTEAFF	TGTGCCTGGACCAGGGATTCGATGAACACTGAAGCTTTCTTT
TRBJ1-1	TRBV6-5	NA	many	16	CASSYRHLSGNTEAFF	TGTGCCAGCAGTTACCGGCACCTGTCTGGGAACACTGAAGCTTTCTTT
TRBJ1-3	TRBV12-3/TRBV12-4	NA	many	13	CASSLTSGNTIYF	TGTGCCAGCAGTTTAACTTCTGGAAACACCATATATTTT